Presented here are 10 T cell receptor beta chains from one specimen sequenced in a study of T-cell reconstitution after alpha-beta-depleted transplantation in children. The TCRbeta library incorporated unique molecular identifiers. Via MiXCR, TCRdb re-called the PCR reads, giving one row per CDR3 protein. This sample yields hundreds of thousands of distinct CDR3 sequences, of which 10% to 15% are seen a single time; around 2.2% belongs to the top ten. This specimen was PBMCs, mostly from graft donor cells, taken 360 days after TCRalphabeta/CD19-depleted stem cell transplant. Source of these receptors: a male patient under 18 who had a stem cell transplant for acute myeloid leukemia, so the T cells may come from the graft donor.

This clonotype was counted ten times or more. The chain employs TRBV5-1 and TRBJ2-1; D uncertain. Germline CDR1 reads SGHRS; CDR2 reads YFSETQ. Trimming stripped 0 bases from V and 8 bases from J, with 9 bases between. The CDR3 extends over 13 amino acids. The CDR3 DNA follows: TGCGCCAGCAGCTTGGCCCCGGAAGATGAGCAGTTCTTC. Its protein product is CASSLAPEDEQFF. Looking up the rest from reference TRBV5-1 and TRBJ2-1 gives the full variable domain: KAGVTQTPRYLIKTRGQQVTLSCSPISGHRSVSWYQQTPGQGLQFLFEYFSETQRNKGNFPGRFSGRQFSNSRSEMNVSTLELGDSALYLCASSLAPEDEQFFGPGTRLTVL.

This rearrangement joins TRBV28 to TRBJ2-7, with 9 bases fitting TRBD1. The ends lost 6 bases at V and 2 bases at J; junction bases unmatched: 8. CDR1 is MDHEN, CDR2 SYDVKM, per germline. This CDR3 contains 15 residues. The CDR3, as DNA: TGTGCCAGCAGGCCACAGGGGGCGAAAGCCTACGAGCAGTACTTC. This codes for CASRPQGAKAYEQYF.

The rearrangement uses TRBV20-1 and TRBJ2-1; D not certain. The J call may be mistaken, given a closer DNA end match to TRBJ2-7. CDR1 and CDR2 from the germline V gene are DFQATT and SNEGSKA (reference sequence). This CDR3 has 14 residues. As DNA, the CDR3 is TGCAGTGCTAGACCCCCGAGCTCCTACAATGAGCAGTACTTC. As protein: CSARPPSSYNEQYF.

This clonotype was found a few times. The chain combines TRBV12-3 or TRBV12-4 with TRBJ2-3; the match to TRBD2 covers 7 bases. The trim removed 7 bases at V and 2 bases at J, leaving 6 bases unmatched. This CDR3 region has 14 residues. The CDR3 loop is CASTERDYTDTQYF. The DNA for the CDR3 is TGTGCCAGCACAGAGCGGGATTACACAGATACGCAGTATTTT.

The CDR3 is CASSQVPGAYTGELFF. CDR3 DNA sequence: TGCGCCAGCAGCCAAGTTCCGGGGGCGTACACCGGGGAGCTGTTTTTT. The chain employs TRBV4-3 and TRBJ2-2; the D call may be TRBD1 or TRBD2 (6 bases each). Germline CDR1 reads LGHNA; CDR2 reads YSLEER. The CDR3 is made up of 16 amino acids. The V end was cut by 1 base, the J end by 3 bases, with 12 bases between.

The chain employs TRBV28 and TRBJ2-1; D is uncertain. The CDR3 length is 14 residues. Germline lookup yields CDR1 MDHEN and CDR2 SYDVKM. The ends were cut back, 2 bases at V and 2 bases at J, with 7 bases in the middle. This CDR3 reads CASSLARPYNEQFF. The CDR3 DNA follows: TGTGCCAGCAGTTTAGCCCGCCCCTACAATGAGCAGTTCTTC.

This clonotype occurred many times. The gene calls are TRBV7-3 and TRBJ2-2; D may match TRBD1 or TRBD2 (5 bases each). The V gene lost 1 base and the J gene lost 4 bases, with 10 bases spanning the gap. The CDR3 contains 15 residues. Per germline, CDR1 SGHTA and CDR2 FQGTGA. CDR3 residues: CASSLNTGRTGELFF. Written as DNA, the CDR3 is TGTGCCAGCAGCTTAAATACGGGGCGCACCGGGGAGCTGTTTTTT.

This clonotype was seen a few times. This chain uses TRBV29-1 with TRBJ2-2, with D possibly being TRBD2 (10 bases). V was pared by 6 bases and J by 5 bases, with 28 bases between. CDR3 length: 18 amino acids. The germline V gene has CDR1 SQVTM and CDR2 ANQGSEA. CDR3 DNA: TGCAGCGTGTCCGGGACAGGGACTCCTAGCGGGAGAACCGGGGAGCTGTTTTTT. Its translation: CSVSGTGTPSGRTGELFF.

The J gene is TRBJ2-2, the V gene TRBV4-3; D not resolved. Trimming stripped 0 bases from V and 7 bases from J, with 12 bases between. The CDR3 is 15 residues long. Germline lookup yields CDR1 LGHNA and CDR2 YSLEER. Here the CDR3 reads CASSQDSYLVGELFF. CDR3 nucleotides: TGCGCCAGCAGCCAAGATAGCTACCTGGTCGGGGAGCTGTTTTTT.

This clonotype appeared many times. The rearrangement links TRBV6-6 to TRBJ1-1, with D uncertain. This CDR3 has 13 amino acids. Germline V gene data show CDR1 as MNHNY and CDR2 as SVGAGI (reference sequence). V was cut by 4 bases and J by 1 base, with 7 bases left in between. CDR3 in amino acids: CASSSEGNTEAFF. In DNA form, the CDR3 reads TGTGCCAGCAGTTCAGAGGGGAACACTGAAGCTTTCTTT.